Sequencing of this T cell receptor beta chain was carried out in a study of shared clonotypes between healthy human individuals. The study separated CD4+ cells into CD45RA+ naive and CD45RA-negative memory subsets. The authors ran the assay at deep level. Method: immunoSEQ multiplex PCR; TCRdb's copy keeps in-frame clones and lacks some. The repertoire has 2.5 million or so clones, 90% to 95% of them found once; the top ten carry under 0.15%. Sample: naive CD4+ T cells sorted from blood. Specified subset: CD45RA+ positively selected. This TCR was recovered from a man aged 18 to 29 in good health.

CDR3 sequence (DNA): TGTGCCAGCAGCTTAACGGAGGGCAATCAGCCCCAGCATTTT. Translating gives CASSLTEGNQPQHF. This rearrangement joins TRBV7-9 to TRBJ1-5; D not certain. V lost 2 bases to trimming and J lost 2 bases, with 7 bases between them. Germline-derived CDR1 and CDR2 are SEHNR and FQNEAQ (reference sequence). The CDR3 has 14 residues. Looking up the rest from reference TRBV7-9 and TRBJ1-5 gives the full variable domain: DTGVSQNPRHKITKRGQNVTFRCDPISEHNRLYWYRQTLGQGPEFLTYFQNEAQLEKSRLLSDRFSAERPKGSFSTLEIQRTEQGDSAMYLCASSLTEGNQPQHFGDGTRLSIL.